This T cell receptor (beta chain) derives from a study of multiple sclerosis patients with progressive multifocal leukoencephalopathy. On this clone itself: Its target is not known.

General study results and limits: It is unclear whether the findings reflect JC virus infection or general immunocompromise.

The survey-level immunoSEQ assay was used. Method: immunoSEQ multiplex PCR; TCRdb's copy keeps in-frame clones and lacks some. The sample contains tens of thousands of clones, roughly 91% of which appear only once. V lost 0 bases, J lost 0 bases, and 6 bases lay in between. There are 14 residues in the CDR3. Germline V gene lookup returns CDR1 ENHRY and CDR2 SYGVKD. Time point specified: before natalizumab initiation. Before the first natalizumab infusion, T0 blood samples were taken. This TCR was sampled from a human donor with multiple sclerosis. The sample consisted of PBMCs. This rearrangement joins TRBV10-3 to TRBJ2-7; D unresolved. This CDR3 reads CAISESVTSYEQYF. DNA for the CDR3: TGTGCCATCAGTGAGTCGGTTACCTCCTACGAGCAGTACTTC.